A selection of T cell receptor beta chains follows, all from one sample in a study of PD-1 blockade in classical Hodgkin lymphoma. The data were produced by immunoSEQ multiplex PCR, yet TCRdb's version contains in-frame clones alone and is incomplete. The sample gives around 100,000 clones, approximately 90% of which show up once; around 2.7% is in the top ten. The sample in question was peripheral blood mononuclear cells (PBMCs), obtained before the fourth cycle of nivolumab. The origin of the receptors is a human donor with classical Hodgkin lymphoma. Each CDR3 is given with its conserved first and last residue. D genes are given only for firm matches. Only part of the rows carry a size: once, few, many, or a class if the clone is expanded.

clone size: few; J gene: TRBJ1-2; D gene: -; V gene: TRBV9; CDR3 DNA: TGTGCCAGCAGCGCCACAGTGCCGTTTTCTGGCTACACCTTC; CDR3 protein: CASSATVPFSGYTF
clone size: -; J gene: TRBJ2-2; D gene: TRBD1; V gene: TRBV19; CDR3 DNA: TGTGCCAGTAGCGGACAGGCCACCGGGGAGCTGTTTTTT; CDR3 protein: CASSGQATGELFF
clone size: -; J gene: TRBJ1-2; D gene: -; V gene: TRBV30; CDR3 DNA: TGTGCCTGGAGTGTGGCTATCTATGGCTACACCTTC; CDR3 protein: CAWSVAIYGYTF
clone size: -; J gene: TRBJ1-2; D gene: -; V gene: TRBV6-5; CDR3 DNA: TGTGCCAGCAGTTACTCGCACAGGGAGAATGGCTACACCTTC; CDR3 protein: CASSYSHRENGYTF
clone size: -; J gene: TRBJ2-5; D gene: -; V gene: TRBV4-1; CDR3 DNA: TGCGCCAGCAGCCAAGATTATAGGGCAGGGGGGCAAGAGACCCAGTACTTC; CDR3 protein: CASSQDYRAGGQETQYF
clone size: -; J gene: TRBJ2-2; D gene: -; V gene: TRBV5-8; CDR3 DNA: TGTGCCAGCAGCGAACGGGGCAAAACGAACACCGGGGAGCTGTTTTTT; CDR3 protein: CASSERGKTNTGELFF
clone size: -; J gene: TRBJ1-1; D gene: -; V gene: TRBV5-1; CDR3 DNA: TGCGCCAGCAGATTTGGGGGCCAGAACACTGAAGCTTTCTTT; CDR3 protein: CASRFGGQNTEAFF
clone size: once; J gene: TRBJ2-2; D gene: -; V gene: TRBV4-3; CDR3 DNA: TGCGCCAGCCTTGGTCAGAACACCGGGGAGCTGTTTTTT; CDR3 protein: CASLGQNTGELFF
clone size: -; J gene: TRBJ2-3; D gene: -; V gene: TRBV7-9; CDR3 DNA: TGTGCCAGCGGCCTCGGCGCGGCACCTTCTAGCACAGATACGCAGTATTTT; CDR3 protein: CASGLGAAPSSTDTQYF
clone size: -; J gene: TRBJ1-1; D gene: TRBD1; V gene: TRBV7-8; CDR3 DNA: TGTGCCAGCAGCTTAGTGGGACAGTCAAACACTGAAGCTTTCTTT; CDR3 protein: CASSLVGQSNTEAFF
clone size: -; J gene: TRBJ2-7; D gene: -; V gene: TRBV13; CDR3 DNA: TGTGCCAGCAGCTACGGGACACCCATCCCGATCGCTCTCGTGGGGTACGAGCAGTACTTC; CDR3 protein: CASSYGTPIPIALVGYEQYF
clone size: -; J gene: TRBJ1-4; D gene: TRBD1; V gene: TRBV7-2; CDR3 DNA: TGTGCCAGCAGCCCCAACTTCGGGACAGGGAGTGAAAAACTGTTTTTT; CDR3 protein: CASSPNFGTGSEKLFF
clone size: -; J gene: TRBJ1-2; D gene: TRBD1; V gene: TRBV7-9; CDR3 DNA: TGTGCCAGCAGCCCTGAGGGACAGGGCTTTTTCTCTGGCTACACCTTC; CDR3 protein: CASSPEGQGFFSGYTF
clone size: once; J gene: TRBJ2-7; D gene: -; V gene: TRBV4-3; CDR3 DNA: TGCGCCAGCAGCCAAGTAGCGGCAGGGGGCTACGAGCAGTACTTC; CDR3 protein: CASSQVAAGGYEQYF
clone size: -; J gene: TRBJ2-1; D gene: -; V gene: TRBV9; CDR3 DNA: TGTGCCAGCAGCGTAGCCAATGAGCAGTTCTTC; CDR3 protein: CASSVANEQFF
clone size: -; J gene: TRBJ1-1; D gene: TRBD1; V gene: TRBV7-6; CDR3 DNA: TGTGCCAGCAGGGGACAGCCGAACACTGAAGCTTTCTTT; CDR3 protein: CASRGQPNTEAFF